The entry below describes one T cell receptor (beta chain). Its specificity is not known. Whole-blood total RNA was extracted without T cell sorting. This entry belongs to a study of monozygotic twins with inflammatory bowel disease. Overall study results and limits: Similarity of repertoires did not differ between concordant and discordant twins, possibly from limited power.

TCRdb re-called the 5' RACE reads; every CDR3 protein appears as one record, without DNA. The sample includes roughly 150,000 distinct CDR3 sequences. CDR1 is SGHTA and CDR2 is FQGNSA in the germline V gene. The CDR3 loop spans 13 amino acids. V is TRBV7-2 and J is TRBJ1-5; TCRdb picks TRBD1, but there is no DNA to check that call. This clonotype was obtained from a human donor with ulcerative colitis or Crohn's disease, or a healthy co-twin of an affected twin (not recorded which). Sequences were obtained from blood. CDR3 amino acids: CASSLEGGQPQHF. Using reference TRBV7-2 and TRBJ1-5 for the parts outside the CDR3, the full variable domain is GAGVSQSPSNKVTEKGKDVELRCDPISGHTALYWYRQSLGQGLEFLIYFQGNSAPDKSGLPSDRFSAERTGGSVSTLTIQRTQQEDSAVYLCASSLEGGQPQHFGDGTRLSIL.